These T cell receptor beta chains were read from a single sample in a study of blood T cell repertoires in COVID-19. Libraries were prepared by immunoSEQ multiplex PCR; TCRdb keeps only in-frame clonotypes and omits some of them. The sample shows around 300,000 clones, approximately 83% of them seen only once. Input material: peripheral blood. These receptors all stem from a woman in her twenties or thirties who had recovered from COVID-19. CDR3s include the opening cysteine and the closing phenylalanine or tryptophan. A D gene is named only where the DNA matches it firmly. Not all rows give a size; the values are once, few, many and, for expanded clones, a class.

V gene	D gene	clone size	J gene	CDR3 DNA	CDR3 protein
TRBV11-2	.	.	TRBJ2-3	TGTGCCAGCAGCTCGGGACAGCGGGTCGTGAGTGGCACAGATACGCAGTATTTT	CASSSGQRVVSGTDTQYF
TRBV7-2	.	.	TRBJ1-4	TGTGCCAGCAGAAGCCCAAACGATGAAAAACTGTTTTTT	CASRSPNDEKLFF
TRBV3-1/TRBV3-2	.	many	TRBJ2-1	TGTGCCAGCAGCCCCTTGACAAATTACAATGAGCAGTTCTTC	CASSPLTNYNEQFF
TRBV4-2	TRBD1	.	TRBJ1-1	TGTGCCAGCAGCCCGGACAGGGATCGAAACACTGAAGCTTTCTTT	CASSPDRDRNTEAFF
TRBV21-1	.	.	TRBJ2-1	TGTGCCAGCAGCGGACAGGCCTACAATGAGCAGTTCTTC	CASSGQAYNEQFF
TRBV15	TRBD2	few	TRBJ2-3	TGTGCCACCAGCAGAGGAGCGGGAGCCACAGATACGCAGTATTTT	CATSRGAGATDTQYF
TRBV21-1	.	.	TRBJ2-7	TGTGCCAGCATCCCCGGCTCCTACGAGCAGTACTTC	CASIPGSYEQYF
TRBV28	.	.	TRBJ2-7	TGTGCCAGCAGTTTACCTACGGGAGCGGCCGCCTACGAGCAGTACTTC	CASSLPTGAAAYEQYF
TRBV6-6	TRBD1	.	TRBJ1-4	TGTGCCAGCAGTAGGACAGGGGTTAATGAAAAACTGTTTTTT	CASSRTGVNEKLFF
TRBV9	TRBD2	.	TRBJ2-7	TGTGCCAGCAGCGTAGGACTAGCGGGAGTCAACGAGCAGTACTTC	CASSVGLAGVNEQYF
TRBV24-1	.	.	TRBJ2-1	TGTGCCACCAGTTTCCCAGGGGGGAATGAGCAGTTCTTC	CATSFPGGNEQFF
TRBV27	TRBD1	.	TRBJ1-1	TGTGCCAGCAGTTTCACAGGGGCGGGTTTCACTGAAGCTTTCTTT	CASSFTGAGFTEAFF
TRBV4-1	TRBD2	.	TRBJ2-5	TGCGCCAGCAGCCAAGAACCCCGGGCTAGCGGGACGGAGACCCAGTACTTC	CASSQEPRASGTETQYF
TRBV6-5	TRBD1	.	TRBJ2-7	TGTGCCAGCAGTTTTGGGACAGCATGGTACTTC	CASSFGTAWYF
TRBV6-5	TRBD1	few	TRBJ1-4	TGTGCCAGCAGGGGGTCCGGGACAGCTAATGAAAAACTGTTTTTT	CASRGSGTANEKLFF
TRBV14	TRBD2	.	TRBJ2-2	TGTGCCAGCAGCCACCTACCGTTAGCGGGAGGGAACACCGGGGAGCTGTTTTTT	CASSHLPLAGGNTGELFF
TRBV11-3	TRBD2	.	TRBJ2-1	TGTGCCAGCAGCCAAGGGGGACTAGCGGGAGAGGCCTACAATGAGCAGTTCTTC	CASSQGGLAGEAYNEQFF
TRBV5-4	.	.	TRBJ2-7	TGTGCCAGCAGCTTGGGGGGGGATAACGAGCAGTACTTC	CASSLGGDNEQYF
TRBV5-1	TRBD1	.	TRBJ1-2	TGCGCCAGCAGCTTGGGTCGGGACAGGGACTATGGCTACACCTTC	CASSLGRDRDYGYTF
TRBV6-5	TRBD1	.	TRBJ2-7	TGTGCCAGCAACCAGGACAGGGGCAGTTTTCAGTACTTC	CASNQDRGSFQYF
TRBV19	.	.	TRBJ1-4	TGTGCCAGTACCACACAGGGTATCGGTGAAAAACTGTTTTTT	CASTTQGIGEKLFF
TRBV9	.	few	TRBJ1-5	TGTGCCAGCAGCGTAGGTCAAGGGGATAGCAATCAGCCCCAGCATTTT	CASSVGQGDSNQPQHF
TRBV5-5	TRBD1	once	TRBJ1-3	TGTGCCAGCAGCTGGACAGGGAATGGAAACACCATATATTTT	CASSWTGNGNTIYF
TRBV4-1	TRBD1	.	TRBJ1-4	TGCGCCAGCAGCCAGCCGGGACAGGGGAATGAAAAACTGTTTTTT	CASSQPGQGNEKLFF
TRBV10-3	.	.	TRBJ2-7	TGTGCCACATCTCCCGAGAGCGGGACAACCCCCTACGAGCAGTACTTC	CATSPESGTTPYEQYF
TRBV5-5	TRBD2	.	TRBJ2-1	TGTGCCAGCAGCTTAAATATGGGACTATCGTATGAGCAGTTCTTC	CASSLNMGLSYEQFF
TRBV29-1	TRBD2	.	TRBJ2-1	TGCAGCGTTGCCGGCGGGAGCCATGAGCAGTTCTTC	CSVAGGSHEQFF
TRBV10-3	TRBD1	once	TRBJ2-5	TGTGCCATCAGGGGACAGGGGGCAGAGACCCAGTACTTC	CAIRGQGAETQYF
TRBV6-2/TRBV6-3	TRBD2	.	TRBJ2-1	TGTGCCAGCAGCTTGCTAGCGGGACCTGCCTACAATGAGCAGTTCTTC	CASSLLAGPAYNEQFF
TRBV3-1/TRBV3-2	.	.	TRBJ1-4	TGTGCCAGCAGGGTCCCCCGGGGGGTTAATGAAAAACTGTTTTTT	CASRVPRGVNEKLFF
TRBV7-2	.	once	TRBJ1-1	TGTGCCAGCAGCTTAACCAGGGCGAACACTGAAGCTTTCTTT	CASSLTRANTEAFF
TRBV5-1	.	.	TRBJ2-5	TGCGCCAGCAGCTGGAACCTCGTCCGGGCGGGGTCAGGTGGGACCCAGTACTTC	CASSWNLVRAGSGGTQYF
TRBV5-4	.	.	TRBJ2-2	TGTGCCAGCAGCCCGAACGGCGGGAAGAACACCGGGGAGCTGTTTTTT	CASSPNGGKNTGELFF
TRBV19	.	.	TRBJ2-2	TGTGCCAGTAGGACAGTAGGGGCGAACACCGGGGAGCTGTTTTTT	CASRTVGANTGELFF
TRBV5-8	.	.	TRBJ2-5	TGTGCCAGCAGCTTGGGGACTAAGGGCGAGACCCAGTACTTC	CASSLGTKGETQYF
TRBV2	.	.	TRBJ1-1	TGTGCCAGCAAGATTAGTGGGGCAAACACTGAAGCTTTCTTT	CASKISGANTEAFF
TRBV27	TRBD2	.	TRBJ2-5	TGTGCCAGCAGTTTATTTGGACACACTAGCGCAAACCAAGAGACCCAGTACTTC	CASSLFGHTSANQETQYF
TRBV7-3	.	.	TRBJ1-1	TGTGCCAGCAGCGTACAGCGGAGCACTGAAGCTTTCTTT	CASSVQRSTEAFF
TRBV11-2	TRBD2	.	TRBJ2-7	TGTGCCAGCAGCTTGAGCGGGGGGGTCTACGAGCAGTACTTC	CASSLSGGVYEQYF
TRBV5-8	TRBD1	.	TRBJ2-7	TGTGCCAGCAGGAAGACAGGGCAGAACCCCTACGAGCAGTACTTC	CASRKTGQNPYEQYF
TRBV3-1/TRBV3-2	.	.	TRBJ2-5	TGTGCCAGCAGCCAAGATGTCGGGGTAATGGTGACCCAGTACTTC	CASSQDVGVMVTQYF
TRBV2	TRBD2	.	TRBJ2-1	TGTGCCAGCAGTGGACTAGCGGCTGAGCAGTTCTTC	CASSGLAAEQFF
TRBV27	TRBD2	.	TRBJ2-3	TGTGCCAGCAGTTCCCTCTTTGGGAGGGCTAACACAGATACGCAGTATTTT	CASSSLFGRANTDTQYF
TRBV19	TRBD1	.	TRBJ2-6	TGTGCCAGTAGTACATTACCGGGACAGAATCCTTCTGGGGCCAACGTCCTGACTTTC	CASSTLPGQNPSGANVLTF
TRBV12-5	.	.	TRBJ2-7	TGTGCTAGTTTTCCCTGGGGCAGGTTCTACGAGCAGTACTTC	CASFPWGRFYEQYF
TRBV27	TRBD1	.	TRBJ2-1	TGTGCCAGCAGTCCGCGGACAGGGCCCTACAATGAGCAGTTCTTC	CASSPRTGPYNEQFF
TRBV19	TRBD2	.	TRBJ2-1	TGTGCCAGTAGTTTCCGACTAGCGGGGACCTACAATGAGCAGTTCTTC	CASSFRLAGTYNEQFF
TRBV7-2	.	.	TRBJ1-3	TGTGCCAGCAGCTTATATCCCTCTGGAAACACCATATATTTT	CASSLYPSGNTIYF
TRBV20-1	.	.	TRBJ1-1	TGCAGTGCTAGTGACGGGAGCGACACTGAAGCTTTCTTT	CSASDGSDTEAFF
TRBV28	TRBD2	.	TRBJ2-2	TGTGCCAGCAGTCCGACTAGCGGGAAGAACACCGGGGAGCTGTTTTTT	CASSPTSGKNTGELFF
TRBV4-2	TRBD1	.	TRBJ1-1	TGTGCCAGCAGCCAAGGACAGGGCACTGAAGCTTTCTTT	CASSQGQGTEAFF
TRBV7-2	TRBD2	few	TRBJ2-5	TGTGCCAGCAGCTTAGCCGGGGGGGCGCCCATGTACTTC	CASSLAGGAPMYF
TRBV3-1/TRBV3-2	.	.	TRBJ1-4	TGTGCCAGCAGCCTACAGGGCGGAAATGAAAAACTGTTTTTT	CASSLQGGNEKLFF
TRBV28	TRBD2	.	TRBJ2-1	TGTGCCAGCAGTTTTCGGGGGGGGTACAATGAGCAGTTCTTC	CASSFRGGYNEQFF